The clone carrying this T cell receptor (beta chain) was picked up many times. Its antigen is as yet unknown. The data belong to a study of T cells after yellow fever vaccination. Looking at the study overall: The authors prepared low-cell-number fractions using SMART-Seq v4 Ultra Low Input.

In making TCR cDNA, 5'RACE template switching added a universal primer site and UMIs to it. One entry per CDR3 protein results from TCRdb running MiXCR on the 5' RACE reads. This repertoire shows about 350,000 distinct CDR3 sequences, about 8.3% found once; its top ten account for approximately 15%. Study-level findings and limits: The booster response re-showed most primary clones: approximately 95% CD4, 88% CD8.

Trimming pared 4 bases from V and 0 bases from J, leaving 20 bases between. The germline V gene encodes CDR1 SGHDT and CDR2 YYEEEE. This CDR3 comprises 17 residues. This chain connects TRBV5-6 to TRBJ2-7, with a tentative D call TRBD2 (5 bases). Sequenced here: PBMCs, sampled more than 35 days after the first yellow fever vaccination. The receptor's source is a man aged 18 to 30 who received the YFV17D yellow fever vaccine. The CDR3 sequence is CASSTYRWASSSYEQYV. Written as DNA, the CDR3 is TGTGCCAGCAGCACATATCGCTGGGCTAGCTCCTCCTACGAGCAGTACGTC.